The clone carrying this T cell receptor (beta chain) was counted only a few times. The antigen is unknown. Germline CDR1 and CDR2: LGHDT and YNNKEL (reference sequence). This CDR3 is 15 amino acids long. V trimming: 0 bases; J trimming: 6 bases; junction bases outside the gene matches: 5. The authors sequenced patients whose flow cytometry had shown CD8+CD57+ cell expansion. No therapy was given to patients before blood sampling. The data stem from a study of CD8+CD57+ T cells in acquired aplastic anemia. Turning to the study itself: DNA per sorted CD4+ or CD8+ sample ranged about 0.2 to 30 ug, averaging around 3.2 ug.

General study findings and limits: It was found that twenty-nine CD8+ CDR3 sequences were shared between patients and controls.

The TCR beta profiling, which covered VDJ combination and CDR3 sequence, was carried out using genomic DNA as the template. TCRdb processed the reads anew with MiXCR; each CDR3 protein has one entry. This table has 450,000 to 600,000 distinct CDR3 sequences, approximately 32% appearing once. The sequencing input was sorted CD4+, CD8+, or CD8+CD57+ T cells (not recorded which) from PBMCs. This receptor was taken from a human donor with aplastic anemia. The chain is built from TRBV3-1 and TRBJ1-5, with 7 nucleotides matching TRBD1. The CDR3 region has the DNA TGTGCCAGCAGCCAAGATAGGAGGGGGCGTCAGCCCCAGCATTTT. It yields the protein CASSQDRRGRQPQHF.